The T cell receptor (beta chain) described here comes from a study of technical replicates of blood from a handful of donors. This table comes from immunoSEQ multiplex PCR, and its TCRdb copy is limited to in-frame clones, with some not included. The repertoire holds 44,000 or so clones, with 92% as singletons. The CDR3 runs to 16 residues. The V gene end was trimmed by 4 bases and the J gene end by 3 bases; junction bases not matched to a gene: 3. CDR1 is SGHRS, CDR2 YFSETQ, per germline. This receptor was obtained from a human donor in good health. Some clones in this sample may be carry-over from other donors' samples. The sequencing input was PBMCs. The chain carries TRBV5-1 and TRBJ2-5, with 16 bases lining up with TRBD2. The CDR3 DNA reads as TGCGCCAGCAGCCTGGGACTAGCGGGAGGGGAAGAGACCCAGTACTTC. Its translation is CASSLGLAGGEETQYF.